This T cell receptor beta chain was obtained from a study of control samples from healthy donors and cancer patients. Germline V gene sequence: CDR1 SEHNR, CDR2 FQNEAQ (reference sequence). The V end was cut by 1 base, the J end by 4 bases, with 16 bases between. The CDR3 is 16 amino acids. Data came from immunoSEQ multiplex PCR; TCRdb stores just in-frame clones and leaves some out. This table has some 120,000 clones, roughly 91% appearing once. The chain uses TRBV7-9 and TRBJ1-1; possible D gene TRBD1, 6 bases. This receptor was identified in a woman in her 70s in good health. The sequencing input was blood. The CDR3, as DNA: TGTGCCAGCAGCTTAGTTGGGGGGCGGGTAGGCACTGAAGCTTTCTTT. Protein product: CASSLVGGRVGTEAFF.